Following are 26 T cell receptor beta chains from one sample sequenced in a study of blood T cell repertoires in COVID-19. Assay: immunoSEQ multiplex PCR; the TCRdb copy retains only in-frame clones and omits some. The table lists 110,000 to 150,000 clones, around 79% of them singletons. Sample: peripheral blood. The source is a woman between 65 and 79 years old with COVID-19, enrolled during active disease.

The genes are TRBV2 and TRBJ2-5; 8 bases fit TRBD2. Germline CDR1 reads SNHLY; CDR2 reads FYNNEI. V shed 7 bases and J 5 bases; nucleotides not matched to a gene: 6. This CDR3 comprises 13 residues. The CDR3 protein is CASTGGASETQYF. The CDR3 DNA is TGTGCCAGCACCGGGGGGGCCTCTGAGACCCAGTACTTC. Full variable domain (missing parts from reference TRBV2 and TRBJ2-5): EPEVTQTPSHQVTQMGQEVILRCVPISNHLYFYWYRQILGQKVEFLVSFYNNEISEKSEIFDDQFSVERPDGSNFTLKIRSTKLEDSAMYFCASTGGASETQYFGPGTRLLVL.

V and J are TRBV9 and TRBJ2-3, with D possibly matching TRBD1 (6 bases). The CDR3 loop spans 17 amino acids. V was pared by 0 bases and J by 0 bases, with 14 bases between. The V gene's germline CDR1 is SGDLS and CDR2 YYNGEE. The CDR3 loop reads CASSVASTGLSTDTQYF. CDR3 sequence (DNA): TGTGCCAGCAGCGTAGCTTCAACAGGGCTTAGCACAGATACGCAGTATTTT.

This chain links TRBV11-2 with TRBJ2-1; the D gene is possibly TRBD2 (5 bases). V lost 5 bases and J lost 8, with 10 bases in between. Germline V gene sequence: CDR1 SGHAT, CDR2 FQNNGV. This CDR3 spans 12 amino acids. CDR3 sequence: CASSHGVDEQFF. The CDR3 DNA is TGTGCCAGCAGCCACGGGGTGGATGAGCAGTTCTTC.

The chain links TRBV14 to TRBJ1-1, with 8 bases matching TRBD1. The CDR3 is 15 residues long. CDR1 and CDR2 (germline): SGHDN, FVKESK. V was clipped by 4 bases and J by 3 bases; unmatched bases: 7. The CDR3 sequence: CASSRPTGAYTEAFF. The CDR3 nucleotides are TGTGCCAGCAGCCGACCGACAGGGGCCTACACTGAAGCTTTCTTT.

This clone was observed a single time. The chain combines TRBV5-8 with TRBJ2-7; TRBD2 aligns across 9 bases. Germline CDR1 SGHTS, CDR2 YDEGEE. V shed 4 bases and J 4 bases; nucleotides not matched to a gene: 12. The CDR3 contains 16 residues. CDR3: CASSLGGLAGRYEQYF. CDR3 nucleotide sequence: TGTGCCAGCAGCCTGGGGGGTCTAGCGGGGCGTTACGAGCAGTACTTC. The variable domain in full, completed from reference TRBV5-8 and TRBJ2-7, reads EAGVTQSPTHLIKTRGQQATLRCSPISGHTSVYWYQQALGLGLQFLLWYDEGEERNRGNFPPRFSGRQFPNYSSELNVNALELEDSALYLCASSLGGLAGRYEQYFGPGTRLTVT.

The chain combines TRBV3-1 (or the pseudogene TRBV3-2) with TRBJ2-1, with D possibly matching TRBD2 (5 bases). The V end was cut by 7 bases, the J end by 0 bases, with 13 bases between. CDR3 length equals 15 residues. Germline V lookup: CDR1 LGHDT, CDR2 YNNKEL (reference sequence). CDR3 sequence: CASTTVSGSYNEQFF. CDR3 DNA sequence: TGTGCCAGCACCACCGTCAGCGGCTCCTACAATGAGCAGTTCTTC.

The chain recombines TRBV19 with TRBJ1-2, with D perhaps TRBD1 (6 bases). The germline V and J ends were trimmed by 4 bases and 4 bases, with 13 bases remaining between them. The CDR3 consists of 14 residues. Germline loops: CDR1 LNHDA, CDR2 SQIVND (reference sequence). The CDR3 DNA sequence: TGTGCCAGTAGTACCAGACAGGAGACCTATGGCTACACCTTC. Translated: CASSTRQETYGYTF.

The rearrangement uses TRBV9 and TRBJ1-3; D remains unclear. The CDR3 has 18 amino acids. V was cut by 2 bases and J by 0 bases, with 18 bases left in between. Germline CDR1 and CDR2: SGDLS and YYNGEE. CDR3 coding DNA: TGTGCCAGCAGCGTGGCGGGAACCCCATTGCTCTCTGGAAACACCATATATTTT. This sequence encodes CASSVAGTPLLSGNTIYF.

On this clone itself: The junction shows a germline mismatch at one end, possibly a read error. The chain couples TRBV28 to TRBJ2-1; no firm D call. Germline CDR1 and CDR2: MDHEN and SYDVKM. The CDR3 contains 13 residues. CDR3 sequence reads: CAGSPTPYNEQFF. The CDR3 DNA reads as TGTGCCGGCAGCCCTACTCCCTACAATGAGCAGTTCTTC.

The chain recombines TRBV7-3 with TRBJ1-1, with 8 bases fitting TRBD1. V lost 5 bases, J lost 2 bases, and 10 bases stayed unmatched. Germline V lookup: CDR1 SGHTA, CDR2 FQGTGA. This CDR3 is 16 amino acids long. The CDR3 here is CASSPRTGLGNTEAFF. CDR3 DNA sequence: TGTGCCAGCAGCCCCCGGACAGGGCTGGGAAACACTGAAGCTTTCTTT. The entire variable domain, with the rest obtained from reference TRBV7-3 and TRBJ1-1, is as follows: GAGVSQTPSNKVTEKGKYVELRCDPISGHTALYWYRQSLGQGPEFLIYFQGTGAADDSGLPNDRFFAVRPEGSVSTLKIQRTERGDSAVYLCASSPRTGLGNTEAFFGQGTRLTVV.

The V and J genes are TRBV5-6 and TRBJ2-3; D possibly corresponds to TRBD2 (6 bases). Trimming stripped 4 bases from V and 3 bases from J, with 18 bases between. The CDR3 consists of 16 residues. Germline V gives CDR1 SGHDT, CDR2 YYEEEE. The CDR3 protein is CASSTTSMVGTDTQYF. The DNA of the CDR3 is TGTGCCAGCAGCACAACTAGCATGGTCGGTACAGATACGCAGTATTTT. The entire variable domain, with the rest obtained from reference TRBV5-6 and TRBJ2-3, is as follows: DAGVTQSPTHLIKTRGQQVTLRCSPKSGHDTVSWYQQALGQGPQFIFQYYEEEERQRGNFPDRFSGHQFPNYSSELNVNALLLGDSALYLCASSTTSMVGTDTQYFGPGTRLTVL.

This chain links TRBV5-4 with TRBJ2-1; 11 bases are a match to TRBD2. The ends lost 4 bases at V and 5 bases at J; junction bases unmatched: 5. Germline V gene sequence: CDR1 SGHNT, CDR2 YYREEE (reference sequence). The CDR3 length is 15 residues. CDR3 region: CASSLSGGAHNEQFF. For the CDR3, the DNA is TGTGCCAGCAGCCTTAGCGGGGGGGCCCACAATGAGCAGTTCTTC.

This chain joins TRBV5-3 and TRBJ1-4; D not certain. TRBV5-3 is sorted into the ORF group, with uncertain function. Trimming removed 8 bases from V and 7 bases from J, with 6 bases in between. CDR3 length: 10 amino acids. The CDR3 DNA reads as TGTGCCAGGGCCTCTGAAAAACTGTTTTTT. This encodes CARASEKLFF.

The rearrangement uses TRBV27 and TRBJ1-2, with 9 bases matching TRBD1. The germline gives CDR1 MNHEY, CDR2 SMNVEV (reference sequence). The CDR3 is 14 residues long. The CDR3 loop reads CVCHPGGTGLGYTF. The CDR3 DNA follows: TGTGTGTGTCACCCAGGCGGGACAGGGCTTGGCTACACCTTC.

The chain joins TRBV19 to TRBJ1-2; D is unclear. Germline V gene sequence: CDR1 LNHDA, CDR2 SQIVND (reference sequence). V lost 5 bases, J lost 13 bases, and 17 bases lay in between. CDR3 length: 12 amino acids. This CDR3 is CASSVAELEVTF. CDR3 bases: TGTGCCAGTAGTGTGGCAGAACTCGAGGTCACCTTC.

This chain connects TRBV4-1 to TRBJ2-2, with D hard to call. Trimming left V 1 base short and J 7 bases short, with 4 bases between. Germline V gene lookup returns CDR1 MGHRA and CDR2 YSYEKL. CDR3 length: 12 amino acids. The CDR3 protein is CASSQVVGELFF. In nucleotides, the CDR3 is TGCGCCAGCAGCCAAGTCGTCGGGGAGCTGTTTTTT.

The chain combines TRBV4-2 with TRBJ1-5; TRBD1 is a possible D gene (6 bases). The germline V and J ends were trimmed by 0 bases and 4 bases, with 13 bases remaining between them. The CDR3 is 16 residues long. Germline loops: CDR1 LGHNA, CDR2 YNFKEQ. The CDR3 spells CASSQDVQGTNQPQHF. The DNA of the CDR3 is TGTGCCAGCAGCCAAGATGTGCAGGGGACGAATCAGCCCCAGCATTTT.

The chain recombines TRBV20-1 with TRBJ2-7, with no clear D. Germline CDR1 and CDR2: DFQATT and SNEGSKA (reference sequence). The CDR3 runs to 15 residues. V gave up 3 bases and J gave up 3 bases, with 18 bases separating them. The DNA of the CDR3 is TGCAGTGCTAGTAATTCCGCGGAGAGAGGCTACGAGCAGTACTTC. Its translation is CSASNSAERGYEQYF.

V is TRBV11-2 and J is TRBJ1-3; D gene ambiguous. The V end lost 3 bases, the J end lost 2 bases, and 20 bases lay between the germline ends. CDR1 and CDR2 (germline): SGHAT, FQNNGV. The CDR3 consists of 18 residues. As DNA, the CDR3 is TGTGCCAGCAGCTTCGATCGTGCGGGGTCGGTAACTGGAAACACCATATATTTT. Amino acid sequence: CASSFDRAGSVTGNTIYF. The full variable domain, its missing parts supplied by reference TRBV11-2 and TRBJ1-3, is EAGVAQSPRYKIIEKRQSVAFWCNPISGHATLYWYQQILGQGPKLLIQFQNNGVVDDSQLPKDRFSAERLKGVDSTLKIQPAKLEDSAVYLCASSFDRAGSVTGNTIYFGEGSWLTVV.

CDR3 sequence reads: CASSLGDRGGYTF. CDR3 nucleotide sequence: TGTGCCAGCAGCTTAGGGGACAGGGGTGGCTACACCTTC. The chain couples TRBV7-9 to TRBJ1-2; TRBD1 matches 10 bases. The CDR3 covers 13 residues. Germline V gene data show CDR1 as SEHNR and CDR2 as FQNEAQ (reference sequence). Unmatched junction bases numbered 0, after V lost 1 base and J lost 7 bases.

The J gene is TRBJ2-1, the V gene TRBV2; 7 nucleotides match TRBD2. V was clipped by 10 bases and J by 8 bases; unmatched bases: 14. The length of the CDR3 is 14 residues. Germline CDR1 reads SNHLY; CDR2 reads FYNNEI. The CDR3 nucleotides read TGTGCCACCGGACGGGGGGACGGAGGGTATGAGCAGTTCTTC. Its translation: CATGRGDGGYEQFF. Combining the CDR3 with reference TRBV2 and TRBJ2-1 gives the whole variable domain EPEVTQTPSHQVTQMGQEVILRCVPISNHLYFYWYRQILGQKVEFLVSFYNNEISEKSEIFDDQFSVERPDGSNFTLKIRSTKLEDSAMYFCATGRGDGGYEQFFGPGTRLTVL.

V is TRBV24-1 and J is TRBJ2-5, with a tentative D call TRBD1 (6 bases). Trimming cost V 0 bases and J 5 bases, with 12 bases left between them. CDR1 is KGHDR, CDR2 SFDVKD, per germline. This CDR3 region has 15 residues. The chain's CDR3 is CATSDLTGLAETQYF. As DNA, the CDR3 is TGTGCCACCAGTGATTTGACAGGGTTGGCGGAGACCCAGTACTTC.

The chain joins TRBV11-3 to TRBJ2-1, with D possibly being TRBD2 (5 bases). The CDR3 is 17 residues long. Germline CDR1 SGHNT, CDR2 YENEEA. Trimming stripped 4 bases from V and 0 bases from J, with 16 bases between. The CDR3 DNA is TGTGCCAGCAGCTCCCAAGGAGGTGGAGGCTCCTACAATGAGCAGTTCTTC. This encodes CASSSQGGGGSYNEQFF.

J is TRBJ1-2 and V is TRBV5-6, with TRBD1 identical over 11 bases. After removal of 0 bases from V and 8 bases from J, the junction contained 6 bases not matched to a gene. The CDR3 extends over 15 amino acids. Germline CDR1 reads SGHDT; CDR2 reads YYEEEE. The chain's CDR3 is CASSLAGQGAVGYTF. CDR3 in DNA: TGTGCCAGCAGCTTGGCTGGACAGGGGGCAGTCGGCTACACCTTC.

The rearrangement uses TRBV4-2 and TRBJ2-2; 8 positions match TRBD1. This CDR3 is 15 amino acids long. Germline V gene sequence: CDR1 LGHNA, CDR2 YNFKEQ. V gave up 3 bases and J gave up 6 bases; unmatched junction bases: 6. The CDR3 DNA reads as TGTGCCAGCAGCCACGACAGGACAGGGCCCGGGGAGCTGTTTTTT. Translated: CASSHDRTGPGELFF.

The CDR3 DNA is TGTGCCACCAGTGAACCGACAGGGTCTGGGGCCAACGTCCTGACTTTC. This codes for CATSEPTGSGANVLTF. The rearrangement links TRBV24-1 to TRBJ2-6; the match to TRBD1 covers 7 bases. Germline V gene sequence: CDR1 KGHDR, CDR2 SFDVKD. V was clipped by 4 bases and J by 1 base; unmatched bases: 3. This CDR3 is 16 amino acids long.